Below, 14 T cell receptor beta chains from the same sample are listed, as sequenced in a study of blood T cell repertoires in COVID-19. Repertoires were generated with immunoSEQ multiplex PCR, while TCRdb's copy carries only in-frame clones and drops some. This table holds approximately 300,000 clones, roughly 89% found once. The sequenced sample was PBMCs or T cells enriched from blood (not recorded which). The receptors here all came from a woman under 40 who had recovered from COVID-19.

The chain employs TRBV12-3 or TRBV12-4 and TRBJ1-1; the match to TRBD1 covers 8 bases. The V and J ends lost 6 bases and 7 bases, in that order; junction bases with no gene match: 4. The CDR3 is 12 amino acids. CDR3 amino acids: CASRKGQDEAFF. The CDR3 bases are TGTGCCAGCAGGAAGGGACAGGATGAAGCTTTCTTT.

This rearrangement joins TRBV6-5 to TRBJ2-5; D uncertain. This CDR3 spans 14 amino acids. V gave up 2 bases and J gave up 4 bases, with 11 bases separating them. Germline lookup yields CDR1 MNHEY and CDR2 SVGAGI. The DNA of the CDR3 is TGTGCCAGCAGTTACCTTAGTTTGCTAGAGACCCAGTACTTC. This gives the protein CASSYLSLLETQYF.

In this sample, this clone turned up a few times. V gene TRBV28 combines with J gene TRBJ1-1; 8 nucleotides agree with TRBD1. Germline CDR1 MDHEN, CDR2 SYDVKM. The ends lost 7 bases at V and 3 bases at J; junction bases unmatched: 16. The CDR3 sequence is 17 residues long. The CDR3 sequence is CASTQYKKGQGDTEAFF. The CDR3 coding sequence is TGTGCCAGCACCCAGTACAAAAAAGGACAGGGTGACACTGAAGCTTTCTTT. The variable domain in full, with the rest retrieved from reference TRBV28 and TRBJ1-1, is DVKVTQSSRYLVKRTGEKVFLECVQDMDHENMFWYRQDPGLGLRLIYFSYDVKMKEKGDIPEGYSVSREKKERFSLILESASTNQTSMYLCASTQYKKGQGDTEAFFGQGTRLTVV.

The chain uses TRBV27 and TRBJ1-6; perhaps TRBD1 as D (6 bases). This CDR3 region has 14 residues. V lost 3 bases to trimming and J lost 7 bases, with 10 bases between them. Germline CDR1 reads MNHEY; CDR2 reads SMNVEV (reference sequence). The CDR3 DNA follows: TGTGCCAGCAGTTTTTGGGGGCGCAATTCACCCCTCCACTTT. It is translated as CASSFWGRNSPLHF.

This clone was seen a few times. This chain connects TRBV28 to TRBJ1-1, with 7 bases that match TRBD1. The CDR3 loop spans 14 amino acids. Germline loops: CDR1 MDHEN, CDR2 SYDVKM. V lost 6 bases to trimming and J lost 1 base; unmatched junction nucleotides: 5. The DNA for the CDR3 is TGTGCCAGCAGGACGGGACAGTCGAACACTGAAGCTTTCTTT. Its translation: CASRTGQSNTEAFF.

The V gene is TRBV27, the J gene TRBJ1-4; 7 positions match TRBD1. The CDR3 runs 15 residues. Germline V gives CDR1 MNHEY, CDR2 SMNVEV (reference sequence). Losses at the gene ends were 3 bases for V and 4 bases for J; bases not matched to a gene: 5. CDR3 nucleotide sequence: TGTGCCAGCAGTTTGAGGGGGCTAGGTAATGAAAAACTGTTTTTT. It translates to CASSLRGLGNEKLFF.

The rearrangement joins TRBV28 to TRBJ2-3, with 13 bases matching TRBD2. Germline V lookup: CDR1 MDHEN, CDR2 SYDVKM. V was pared by 5 bases and J by 2 bases, with 10 bases of the junction left unmatched. This CDR3 region has 18 residues. The CDR3 protein is CASSRTGTSGKYTDTQYF. CDR3 DNA sequence: TGTGCCAGCAGTCGGACCGGGACTAGCGGGAAGTACACAGATACGCAGTATTTT.

The chain links TRBV19 to TRBJ2-7; the match to TRBD1 covers 8 bases. The junction had 5 bases not matched to a gene; V was cut back by 5 bases and J by 2 bases. This CDR3 has 14 amino acids. Germline V CDR1 and CDR2: LNHDA, SQIVND (reference sequence). The DNA for the CDR3 is TGTGCCAGTAGTGGCCGGGACAGGACCTACGAGCAGTACTTC. Protein sequence: CASSGRDRTYEQYF. The entire variable domain, with the rest obtained from reference TRBV19 and TRBJ2-7, is as follows: DGGITQSPKYLFRKEGQNVTLSCEQNLNHDAMYWYRQDPGQGLRLIYYSQIVNDFQKGDIAEGYSVSREKKESFPLTVTSAQKNPTAFYLCASSGRDRTYEQYFGPGTRLTVT.

The chain couples TRBV20-1 to TRBJ1-1; 7 bases agree with TRBD1. The CDR3 contains 11 residues. Losses at the gene ends were 5 bases for V and 8 bases for J; bases not matched to a gene: 5. Per the germline V gene, CDR1 is DFQATT and CDR2 is SNEGSKA (reference sequence). CDR3 loop: CSAWDRGEAFF. In nucleotides, the CDR3 is TGCAGTGCTTGGGACAGAGGAGAAGCTTTCTTT.

The rearrangement uses TRBV29-1 and TRBJ2-7, with D possibly being TRBD1 (6 bases). The germline V gene encodes CDR1 SQVTM and CDR2 ANQGSEA. V dropped 5 bases and J dropped 5 bases, with 13 bases sitting between them. The CDR3 totals 12 residues. The CDR3 is CSVSSRGNEQYF. DNA of the CDR3: TGCAGCGTTTCAAGCAGGGGAAACGAGCAGTACTTC.

The chain is built from TRBV6-5 and TRBJ1-2, with 7 bases aligning to TRBD1. This CDR3 is built from 13 residues. The V gene's germline CDR1 is MNHEY and CDR2 SVGAGI. The trim removed 8 bases at V and 8 bases at J, leaving 11 bases unmatched. Written as DNA, the CDR3 is TGTGCCAGCGGGACCCAGGGGGTGAGAGGCTACACCTTC. It specifies CASGTQGVRGYTF.

The chain uses TRBV4-2 and TRBJ1-6; D is ambiguous. Per the germline V gene, CDR1 is LGHNA and CDR2 is YNFKEQ. The CDR3 is 15 amino acids. Trimming removed 1 base from V and 9 bases from J, with 13 bases in between. In nucleotides, the CDR3 is TGTGCCAGCAGCCAAGTTCTATACGCGAGTTCACCCCTCCACTTT. This encodes CASSQVLYASSPLHF.

The chain links TRBV6-5 to TRBJ2-1; D perhaps matches TRBD2 (6 bases). There are 13 residues in the CDR3. Trimming pared 6 bases from V and 1 base from J, leaving 7 bases between. Germline values: CDR1 MNHEY, CDR2 SVGAGI. The CDR3 sequence is CASSGRSYNEQFF. For the CDR3, the DNA is TGTGCCAGCAGCGGGAGATCCTACAATGAGCAGTTCTTC.

The V call is TRBV7-9, the J call TRBJ2-7; D remains ambiguous. Between the trimmed V and J ends, which lost 3 bases and 0 bases, there was a span of 3 bases. CDR1 is SEHNR, CDR2 FQNEAQ, per germline (reference sequence). The CDR3 is 12 amino acids. CDR3 nucleotide sequence: TGTGCCAGCAGCTTCGGCTCCTACGAGCAGTACTTC. It encodes CASSFGSYEQYF.